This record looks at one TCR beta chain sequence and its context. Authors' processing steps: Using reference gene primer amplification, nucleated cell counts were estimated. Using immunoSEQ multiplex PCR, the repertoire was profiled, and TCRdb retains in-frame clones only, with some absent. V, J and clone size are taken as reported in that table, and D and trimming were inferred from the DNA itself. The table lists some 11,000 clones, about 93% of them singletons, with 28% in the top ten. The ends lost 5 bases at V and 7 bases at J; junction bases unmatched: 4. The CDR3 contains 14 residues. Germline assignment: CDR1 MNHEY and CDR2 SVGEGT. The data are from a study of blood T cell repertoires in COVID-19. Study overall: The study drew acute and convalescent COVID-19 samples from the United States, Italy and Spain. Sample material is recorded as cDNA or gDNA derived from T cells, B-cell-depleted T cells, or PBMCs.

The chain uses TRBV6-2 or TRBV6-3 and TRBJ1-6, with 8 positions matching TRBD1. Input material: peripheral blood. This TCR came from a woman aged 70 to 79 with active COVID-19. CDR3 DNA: TGTGCCAGCAGTCGGACAGGGAGGAATTCACCCCTCCACTTT. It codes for CASSRTGRNSPLHF.